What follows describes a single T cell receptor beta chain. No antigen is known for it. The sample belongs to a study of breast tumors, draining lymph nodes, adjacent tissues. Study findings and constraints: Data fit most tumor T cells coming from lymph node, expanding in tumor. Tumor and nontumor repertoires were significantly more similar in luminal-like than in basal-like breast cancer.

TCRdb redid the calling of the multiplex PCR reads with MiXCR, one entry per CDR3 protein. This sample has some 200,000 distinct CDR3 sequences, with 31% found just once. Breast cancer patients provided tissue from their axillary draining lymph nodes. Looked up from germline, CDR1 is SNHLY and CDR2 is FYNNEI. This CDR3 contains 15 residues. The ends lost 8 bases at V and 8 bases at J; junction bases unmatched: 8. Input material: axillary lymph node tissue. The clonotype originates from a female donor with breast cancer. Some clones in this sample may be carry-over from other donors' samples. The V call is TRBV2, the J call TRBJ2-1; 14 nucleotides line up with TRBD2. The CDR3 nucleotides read TGTGCCAGCGGTGGAGGACTAGCGGGAGGTTATGAGCAGTTCTTC. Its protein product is CASGGGLAGGYEQFF.